Presented here are 18 T cell receptor beta chains from one specimen sequenced in a study of blood T cell repertoires in COVID-19 (dated by TCRdb to the early 2020s). Library method: the immunoSEQ multiplex PCR assay. TCRdb provides this immuneACCESS table in a form limited to in-frame rearrangements. Some clones are lacking; in checked studies, under half of them reflect an unresolved V gene, and why the rest are absent is not known. The sample contains about 130,000 clones, about 84% of them found a single time. The top ten clonotypes cover 12% of the sample. Sequencing was performed on peripheral blood. These receptors were taken from a woman aged 55-75 years with acute or convalescent COVID-19.

CDR3 amino acids: CASSLAVLSGANSPLHF. The CDR3 DNA follows: TGCGCCAGCAGCTTGGCCGTTTTATCAGGGGCTAATTCACCCCTCCACTTT. V usage is TRBV5-1 and J usage is TRBJ1-6; D perhaps matches TRBD1 (6 bases). Trimming stripped 0 bases from V and 6 bases from J, with 16 bases between. The CDR3 sequence is 17 residues long. Germline V CDR1 and CDR2: SGHRS, YFSETQ.

The CDR3 protein is CSVVPLTGPNTEAFF. In nucleotides, the CDR3 is TGCAGCGTTGTTCCCTTGACAGGCCCAAACACTGAAGCTTTCTTT. The V call is TRBV29-1, the J call TRBJ1-1; possibly TRBD1 for D (6 bases). Trimming took 4 bases from V and 2 from J, leaving 17 bases between them. This CDR3 spans 15 amino acids. Germline CDR1 is SQVTM and CDR2 is ANQGSEA.

CDR3 loop: CASGTPNSPLHF. In DNA, the CDR3 is TGTGCCAGCGGGACACCTAATTCACCCCTCCACTTT. The chain has TRBV6-5 and TRBJ1-6; possibly TRBD1 for D (6 bases). The germline gives CDR1 MNHEY, CDR2 SVGAGI. V was trimmed by 8 bases and J by 6 bases, leaving 8 bases between them. CDR3 length: 12 residues.

This sequence joins TRBV4-2 and TRBJ1-1; no firm D call. CDR1 LGHNA and CDR2 YNFKEQ come from the germline V gene. V was shortened by 1 base and J by 3 bases, with 12 bases between the two germline ends. The CDR3 has 15 residues. The CDR3 DNA follows: TGTGCCAGCAGCCAAGGTGACGGGAGGTACACTGAAGCTTTCTTT. It translates to CASSQGDGRYTEAFF.

This clone was observed a single time. The chain couples TRBV19 to TRBJ2-5, with D tentatively TRBD1 (6 bases). V was shortened by 1 base and J by 6 bases, with 24 bases between the two germline ends. CDR3 length equals 18 residues. CDR1 is LNHDA, CDR2 SQIVND, per germline (reference sequence). CDR3 sequence: CASSIVNSGRGYSKTQYF. CDR3 nucleotide sequence: TGTGCCAGTAGTATAGTGAATTCTGGCAGGGGATACAGTAAGACCCAGTACTTC.

The chain's CDR3 is CASSLAGGAMNTEAFF. The CDR3 nucleotides read TGTGCCAGCAGCTTAGCAGGGGGCGCCATGAACACTGAAGCTTTCTTT. The rearrangement uses TRBV7-8 and TRBJ1-1; 7 nucleotides match TRBD1. V gave up 0 bases and J gave up 0 bases; unmatched junction bases: 4. The CDR3 totals 16 residues. Germline loops: CDR1 SGHVS, CDR2 FQNEAQ.

This rearrangement joins TRBV7-9 to TRBJ1-2; TRBD1 might be the D (5 bases). There are 14 residues in the CDR3. Germline V lookup: CDR1 SEHNR, CDR2 FQNEAQ (reference sequence). V was pared by 6 bases and J by 5 bases, with 16 bases between. The CDR3 reads CASSPVGGSYGYTF. The CDR3 coding sequence is TGTGCCAGCAGTCCTGTTGGGGGGAGTTATGGCTACACCTTC.

This clone has just one count. This chain uses TRBV30 with TRBJ2-1, with 12 bases fitting TRBD1. J was trimmed by 8 bases and V by 3 bases; bases with no gene match: 5. Germline values: CDR1 GTSNPN, CDR2 SVGIG (reference sequence). The CDR3 consists of 14 residues. CDR3 sequence reads: CAWRGQGAGYEQFF. Here the CDR3 DNA reads TGTGCCTGGAGGGGACAGGGGGCAGGTTATGAGCAGTTCTTC.

This clone was counted a few times. The V call is TRBV25-1, the J call TRBJ1-2; D is ambiguous. CDR3 size: 16 residues. The V end lost 1 base, the J end lost 1 base, and 13 bases lay between the germline ends. CDR1 MGHDK and CDR2 SYGVNS come from the germline V gene. CDR3 sequence (DNA): TGTGCCAGCAGTGAATGGGGAGAGGGCAGTAACTATGGCTACACCTTC. Its protein is CASSEWGEGSNYGYTF.

With regard to this clone: Distinct nucleotide sequences in the sample also encode this CDR3. The chain uses TRBV19 and TRBJ2-2; 7 bases are shared with TRBD1. The CDR3 runs 15 residues. The V segment lost 2 bases and the J segment 1 base; nucleotides outside the gene matches: 1. Germline loops: CDR1 LNHDA, CDR2 SQIVND (reference sequence). The CDR3 loop reads CASSIRTGNTGELFF. CDR3 coding DNA: TGTGCCAGTAGTATACGGACAGGGAACACCGGGGAGCTGTTTTTT.

This clone has just one count. The chain joins TRBV18 to TRBJ2-7; a weak D match, TRBD1 (5 bases). Germline lookup yields CDR1 KGHSH and CDR2 LQKENI. The length of the CDR3 is 15 residues. The ends were cut back, 6 bases at V and 1 base at J, with 16 bases in the middle. The CDR3 coding sequence is TGTGCCAGCTCCCCCCAGGACATGACATCCTACGAGCAGTACTTC. Encoded protein: CASSPQDMTSYEQYF.

The rearrangement uses TRBV29-1 and TRBJ2-1, with 10 bases matching TRBD2. Germline values: CDR1 SQVTM, CDR2 ANQGSEA. This CDR3 contains 15 residues. J lost 6 bases, V lost 7 bases, and 12 bases had no gene match. This chain's CDR3 is CSAVKLAGGRNEQFF. The CDR3 DNA is TGCAGCGCCGTGAAATTAGCGGGGGGCCGCAATGAGCAGTTCTTC.

In nucleotides, the CDR3 is TGTGCCAGCAGTCCCCGACAGAACACTGAAGCTTTCTTT. As protein: CASSPRQNTEAFF. The chain employs TRBV7-2 and TRBJ1-1; no clear D. The CDR3 totals 13 residues. Germline loops: CDR1 SGHTA, CDR2 FQGNSA. V shed 6 bases and J shed 1 base, with 9 bases lying between them. Full variable domain (outside the CDR3, taken from reference TRBV7-2 and TRBJ1-1): GAGVSQSPSNKVTEKGKDVELRCDPISGHTALYWYRQSLGQGLEFLIYFQGNSAPDKSGLPSDRFSAERTGGSVSTLTIQRTQQEDSAVYLCASSPRQNTEAFFGQGTRLTVV.

The chain employs TRBV9 and TRBJ2-3; maybe TRBD2 (6 bases). This CDR3 contains 16 residues. Germline V lookup: CDR1 SGDLS, CDR2 YYNGEE. V was cut by 4 bases and J by 2 bases, with 17 bases left in between. The CDR3 DNA follows: TGTGCCAGCAGCCCCCGACTAGAAGAACCCACAGATACGCAGTATTTT. Residues: CASSPRLEEPTDTQYF.

Remarks on this clone: Within the sample, other DNA sequences also encode this same CDR3. The chain recombines TRBV5-5 with TRBJ1-3; D is ambiguous. The length of the CDR3 is 12 residues. Germline V lookup: CDR1 SGHKS, CDR2 YYEKEE (reference sequence). The V end was cut by 4 bases, the J end by 4 bases, with 6 bases between. The CDR3 sequence is CASSLQGNTIYF. Here the CDR3 DNA reads TGTGCCAGCAGCCTACAGGGAAACACCATATATTTT.

J is TRBJ1-2 and V is TRBV13; 7 positions match TRBD1. This CDR3 has 12 residues. Looked up from germline, CDR1 is PRHDT and CDR2 is FYEKMQ (reference sequence). The junction had 3 bases not matched to a gene; V was cut back by 4 bases and J by 7 bases. The CDR3 DNA is TGTGCCAGCAGCTACAGGGGCACTGGCTACACCTTC. Protein product: CASSYRGTGYTF.

This clone turned up a few times. This rearrangement joins TRBV5-1 to TRBJ2-3, with D possibly TRBD2 on 7 matching bases. Germline-derived CDR1 and CDR2 are SGHRS and YFSETQ. The CDR3 covers 16 residues. Deletions cut 0 bases from V and 3 bases from J, with 14 bases between. The CDR3 DNA follows: TGCGCCAGCAGCTTGGAAGTGGGGGGGCCTACAGATACGCAGTATTTT. Translating it yields CASSLEVGGPTDTQYF.

The chain carries TRBV3-1 (or the pseudogene TRBV3-2) and TRBJ2-3; D might be TRBD1 (5 bases). Germline V gene sequence: CDR1 LGHDT, CDR2 YNNKEL (reference sequence). The CDR3 is 16 residues long. The germline V and J ends were trimmed by 4 bases and 2 bases, with 16 bases remaining between them. The chain's CDR3 is CASSRRSGSVTDTQYF. The CDR3 DNA reads as TGTGCCAGCAGCCGACGTTCAGGGTCAGTCACAGATACGCAGTATTTT.